This T cell receptor (beta chain) was recorded in a study of CD8 T cells in ankylosing spondylitis. TCRdb fed the 5' RACE reads into MiXCR, producing one record per CDR3 protein. The sample has about 800,000 distinct CDR3 sequences; roughly 12% are singletons. Ten or more counts support this clonotype. What it binds is unknown. Points from the study as a whole: From matched ankylosing spondylitis synovial fluid, disease-linked clones were reportedly recovered at significantly enriched levels. For ankylosing spondylitis blood, a TCR beta motif of under 10 highly homologous variants appeared characteristic. Relatively rare in peripheral blood, disease-linked clones were also CD8+.

This clonotype was obtained from a male donor with ankylosing spondylitis. Sample: blood, either unsorted or a sorted T cell fraction (not recorded which).

This CDR3 is CASSRNQPQHF. CDR3 coding DNA: TGTGCCAGCAGCCGGAATCAGCCCCAGCATTTT. The chain links TRBV6-6 to TRBJ1-5; D call uncertain. The CDR3 is 11 amino acids. Trimming left V 6 bases short and J 4 bases short, with 4 bases between. Germline CDR1 reads MNHNY; CDR2 reads SVGAGI (reference sequence).